Listed below are T cell receptor beta chains from one sample, sequenced in a study of T-cell reconstitution after alpha-beta-depleted transplantation in children. TCRdb used MiXCR to reprocess the PCR reads, holding one entry per CDR3 protein. The table records 500,000 to 650,000 distinct CDR3 sequences, 10% to 15% of them present only once. The specimen comprised PBMCs, mostly from graft donor cells, sampled 360 days after TCRalphabeta/CD19-depleted stem cell transplant. The receptors shown here come from a male patient under 18 who had a stem cell transplant for acute myeloid leukemia, so the T cells may come from the graft donor. Each CDR3 is given with its conserved first and last residue. Each record gives: clone size, D gene, J gene, V gene, CDR3 DNA, CDR3 protein. The D gene is left open where the match is weak. Part of the rows lack a size; the others show once, few, many or a class for expanded clones.

size: NA
D: TRBD2
J: TRBJ2-7
V: TRBV12-3/TRBV12-4
DNA: TGTGCCAGCATGTTCGGGACTAGCTACGAGCAGTACTTC
CDR3: CASMFGTSYEQYF

size: many
D: NA
J: TRBJ2-5
V: TRBV29-1
DNA: TGCAGCGTTGAAGATGGAACGGGGCGGTGGGAGACCCAGTACTTC
CDR3: CSVEDGTGRWETQYF

size: few
D: NA
J: TRBJ2-7
V: TRBV7-2
DNA: TGTGCCAGCAGCTTAGCGTCCCCGGAGCAGTACTTC
CDR3: CASSLASPEQYF

size: few
D: TRBD1
J: TRBJ2-7
V: TRBV20-1
DNA: TGCAGTGCCTCCGTCCCAGGGGGCTGGTCCTACGAGCAGTACTTC
CDR3: CSASVPGGWSYEQYF

size: few
D: TRBD1
J: TRBJ2-7
V: TRBV12-3/TRBV12-4
DNA: TGTGCCAGCAGTTTCCGTCGGACAGGGGACAGCTCCTACGAGCAGTACTTC
CDR3: CASSFRRTGDSSYEQYF

size: NA
D: TRBD1
J: TRBJ2-1
V: TRBV20-1
DNA: TGCAGTGCTAGAGATCTCCGAGACAGGGGGCTTGTAGGACTCTATGGTGAGCAGTTCTTC
CDR3: CSARDLRDRGLVGLYGEQFF

size: few
D: TRBD2
J: TRBJ2-4
V: TRBV6-5
DNA: TGTGCCAGCAGTTACCAATCGACTAGCGGGAGGGTCATTCAGTACTTC
CDR3: CASSYQSTSGRVIQYF

size: few
D: NA
J: TRBJ1-5
V: TRBV29-1
DNA: TGCAGCGTTGGATATGAGGGCGGGCAGCCCCAGCATTTT
CDR3: CSVGYEGGQPQHF

size: many
D: NA
J: TRBJ2-1
V: TRBV2
DNA: TGTGCCAGCAGTTCCCAGGGGAGGGATGAGCAGTTCTTC
CDR3: CASSSQGRDEQFF

size: few
D: TRBD1
J: TRBJ2-1
V: TRBV20-1
DNA: TGCAGTGCATGGTCCTCGACAGGGTTAAGGAACAGGGGATACAATGAGCAGTTCTTC
CDR3: CSAWSSTGLRNRGYNEQFF

size: few
D: TRBD1
J: TRBJ1-5
V: TRBV10-3
DNA: TGTGCCATCAGCAGGGGGCCAGATAGCAATCAGCCCCAGCATTTT
CDR3: CAISRGPDSNQPQHF

size: NA
D: NA
J: TRBJ2-2
V: TRBV12-3/TRBV12-4
DNA: TGTGCCAGCACTCGGCCCAACACCGGGGAGCTGTTTTTT
CDR3: CASTRPNTGELFF

size: few
D: NA
J: TRBJ2-7
V: TRBV2
DNA: TGTGCCAGCCACCGAACCTACGAGCAGTACTTC
CDR3: CASHRTYEQYF

size: NA
D: NA
J: TRBJ1-1
V: TRBV7-2
DNA: TGTGCCAGCAGCTTCGGGGTGATAATGAACACTGAAGCTTTCTTT
CDR3: CASSFGVIMNTEAFF

size: NA
D: NA
J: TRBJ2-3
V: TRBV28
DNA: TGTGCCAGCTCCGGGGTAGATACGCAGTATTTT
CDR3: CASSGVDTQYF

size: few
D: NA
J: TRBJ1-4
V: TRBV10-3
DNA: TGTGCCATCAGTCCTGGCCCCGAAAAACTGTTTTTT
CDR3: CAISPGPEKLFF

size: NA
D: NA
J: TRBJ2-3
V: TRBV6-5
DNA: TGTGCCAGCAGTTACGGATTTACAGATACGCAGTATTTT
CDR3: CASSYGFTDTQYF

size: NA
D: NA
J: TRBJ2-7
V: TRBV28
DNA: TGTGCCAGCAGTCCGGGACCCCGCCAAAAGCAGTACTTC
CDR3: CASSPGPRQKQYF

size: NA
D: NA
J: TRBJ1-2
V: TRBV4-1
DNA: TGCGCCAGCAGCCAATTCTCCGGCAGCTATGGCTACACCTTC
CDR3: CASSQFSGSYGYTF

size: NA
D: TRBD2
J: TRBJ2-7
V: TRBV25-1
DNA: TGTGCCAGCAGTGCCCACCAGGGACTAGCGGACTACGAGCAGTACTTC
CDR3: CASSAHQGLADYEQYF

size: many
D: NA
J: TRBJ2-7
V: TRBV27
DNA: TGTGCCAGCAGTTTTTCCAAGTGGTCGGAGCAGTACTTC
CDR3: CASSFSKWSEQYF

size: NA
D: NA
J: TRBJ1-5
V: TRBV7-8
DNA: TGTGCCAGCAGCCCTCAGACCGGGCCGCAGCCCCAGCATTTT
CDR3: CASSPQTGPQPQHF

size: NA
D: NA
J: TRBJ2-5
V: TRBV12-3/TRBV12-4
DNA: TGTGCCAGCAGTGGGACGTACCGGGAGACCCAGTACTTC
CDR3: CASSGTYRETQYF

size: many
D: NA
J: TRBJ1-2
V: TRBV29-1
DNA: TGCAGCGTTGCCCAGACTCGGGGGCTAGGAGGCTATGGCTACACCTTC
CDR3: CSVAQTRGLGGYGYTF

size: many
D: NA
J: TRBJ2-7
V: TRBV29-1
DNA: TGCAGCGTTGAATGGGCCGGGACTCCGTCCTCCTACGAGCAGTACTTC
CDR3: CSVEWAGTPSSYEQYF

size: many
D: TRBD2
J: TRBJ2-7
V: TRBV6-2/TRBV6-3
DNA: TGTGCCAGCAGTTACTCGAAGCTAGCGGGAACCGTCTACGTCGAGCAGTACTTC
CDR3: CASSYSKLAGTVYVEQYF

size: NA
D: NA
J: TRBJ2-1
V: TRBV20-1
DNA: TGCAGTGCTAGCGAGGGCCCCAGGGAGCAGTTCTTC
CDR3: CSASEGPREQFF

size: NA
D: TRBD1
J: TRBJ2-5
V: TRBV6-1
DNA: TGTGCCAGCACCCGGATACAGGGGGCAGAGACCCAGTACTTC
CDR3: CASTRIQGAETQYF

size: NA
D: TRBD2
J: TRBJ2-7
V: TRBV7-6
DNA: TGTGCCAGCAGCCCGGGACTAGCGCCTTCCTACGAGCAGTACTTC
CDR3: CASSPGLAPSYEQYF

size: few
D: NA
J: TRBJ2-1
V: TRBV19
DNA: TGTGCCAGTAGTACCGGGACCAACAATGAGCAGTTCTTC
CDR3: CASSTGTNNEQFF

size: NA
D: NA
J: TRBJ1-3
V: TRBV4-3
DNA: TGCGCCAGCAGCCAAGATCTTTGGGGAGGGGACACCATATATTTT
CDR3: CASSQDLWGGDTIYF

size: few
D: NA
J: TRBJ2-3
V: TRBV24-1
DNA: TGTGCCACCAGTGATTTGGAACCCACAGATACGCAGTATTTT
CDR3: CATSDLEPTDTQYF

size: many
D: NA
J: TRBJ1-2
V: TRBV5-1
DNA: TGCGCCAGCAGCCTAGACGGGACACACACGCTAGGTGGCTACACCTTC
CDR3: CASSLDGTHTLGGYTF

size: NA
D: NA
J: TRBJ2-5
V: TRBV12-3/TRBV12-4
DNA: TGTGCCAGCAGTTCTACCCTGGGATTACAACTCCAAGAGACCCAGTACTTC
CDR3: CASSSTLGLQLQETQYF

size: NA
D: NA
J: TRBJ2-5
V: TRBV21-1
DNA: TGTGCCAGCAGCCCCGACCCCCAAGAGACCCAGTACTTC
CDR3: CASSPDPQETQYF

size: NA
D: NA
J: TRBJ2-1
V: TRBV7-3
DNA: TGTGCCAGCAGCTTAGGGCCAGATAGCTCCTACAATGAGCAGTTCTTC
CDR3: CASSLGPDSSYNEQFF

size: NA
D: TRBD1
J: TRBJ2-4
V: TRBV29-1
DNA: TGCAGCGTCCAGGGGGTTTTAGGCAAAAACATTCAGTACTTC
CDR3: CSVQGVLGKNIQYF

size: few
D: TRBD1
J: TRBJ1-1
V: TRBV20-1
DNA: TGCAGTGCTAGAAGGGGGCCAATGACCTCTCAAATGAACACTGAAGCTTTCTTT
CDR3: CSARRGPMTSQMNTEAFF

size: NA
D: TRBD1
J: TRBJ2-5
V: TRBV9
DNA: TGTGCCAGCAGCGGGGACAGGGGAGAGACCCAGTACTTC
CDR3: CASSGDRGETQYF

size: many
D: NA
J: TRBJ2-3
V: TRBV24-1
DNA: TGTGCCACCAGTGATTTGGGGGCAGGGGGCACAGATACGCAGTATTTT
CDR3: CATSDLGAGGTDTQYF

size: many
D: NA
J: TRBJ2-7
V: TRBV9
DNA: TGTGCCAGCAGCCAAACGGCCCAGAGTTGGTACGAGCAGTACTTC
CDR3: CASSQTAQSWYEQYF

size: many
D: TRBD1
J: TRBJ1-6
V: TRBV20-1
DNA: TGCAGTGCTCCGGACAGGGCTAATTCACCCCTCCACTTT
CDR3: CSAPDRANSPLHF

size: NA
D: TRBD2
J: TRBJ2-7
V: TRBV7-9
DNA: TGTGCCAGCAGCTTAGCAGGGACTATCTTCGAGCAGTACTTC
CDR3: CASSLAGTIFEQYF

size: NA
D: NA
J: TRBJ2-3
V: TRBV7-6
DNA: TGTGCCAGCAGCTTAGGACAACTGTCCACAGATACGCAGTATTTT
CDR3: CASSLGQLSTDTQYF

size: NA
D: TRBD2
J: TRBJ2-5
V: TRBV20-1
DNA: TGCAGTGCTCCACTAGCGGGAGAAGAGACCCAGTACTTC
CDR3: CSAPLAGEETQYF

size: many
D: TRBD1
J: TRBJ2-4
V: TRBV6-1
DNA: TGTGCCAGCAGTGAATGGACAGGGGACAACATTCAGTACTTC
CDR3: CASSEWTGDNIQYF

size: many
D: NA
J: TRBJ2-2
V: TRBV7-2
DNA: TGTGCCAGCAGCCCAGGCAACCGCCAGGGAAGCACCGGGGAGCTGTTTTTT
CDR3: CASSPGNRQGSTGELFF

size: NA
D: TRBD1
J: TRBJ1-1
V: TRBV20-1
DNA: TGCAGTGCTAGAAGACAGGGTCTGCGAGCTTTCTTT
CDR3: CSARRQGLRAFF

size: many
D: TRBD2
J: TRBJ2-1
V: TRBV29-1
DNA: TGCAGCGTAGCGGGAGAAACCGCCTACAATGAGCAGTTCTTC
CDR3: CSVAGETAYNEQFF

size: few
D: NA
J: TRBJ2-1
V: TRBV5-1
DNA: TGCGCCAGCAGTCCCTGGGAGGCGGGAAATGAGCAGTTCTTC
CDR3: CASSPWEAGNEQFF

size: NA
D: NA
J: TRBJ1-2
V: TRBV7-9
DNA: TGTGCCAGCAGCTACCAACAGAAAGCCGACACCTTC
CDR3: CASSYQQKADTF

size: few
D: NA
J: TRBJ2-1
V: TRBV20-1
DNA: TGCAGTGCTTGGGGGACCGAGAACAATGAGCAGTTCTTC
CDR3: CSAWGTENNEQFF

size: many
D: TRBD2
J: TRBJ2-5
V: TRBV28
DNA: TGTGCCAGCACCCCCCTTAAGCGGGAGGAACAAGAGACCCAGTACTTC
CDR3: CASTPLKREEQETQYF

size: many
D: NA
J: TRBJ2-7
V: TRBV12-3/TRBV12-4
DNA: TGTGCCAGCAGGCGTGGAGCGGATCCCTACGAGCAGTACTTC
CDR3: CASRRGADPYEQYF

size: NA
D: TRBD2
J: TRBJ2-1
V: TRBV5-1
DNA: TGCGCCAGCAGCTTGGCAGGGACTAGCGGCAATGAGCAGTTCTTC
CDR3: CASSLAGTSGNEQFF

size: NA
D: TRBD1
J: TRBJ2-2
V: TRBV7-6
DNA: TGTGCCAGCAGCTTACATCAGGGGGTTATCACCGGGGAGCTGTTTTTT
CDR3: CASSLHQGVITGELFF

size: NA
D: NA
J: TRBJ2-5
V: TRBV7-9
DNA: TGTGCCAGCACCCTAGTGGGGGGAGGCCAAGAGACCCAGTACTTC
CDR3: CASTLVGGGQETQYF

size: NA
D: TRBD2
J: TRBJ2-7
V: TRBV5-1
DNA: TGCGCCAGCAGCTTGTATCAGGGACTAGCGACCTACGAGCAGTACTTC
CDR3: CASSLYQGLATYEQYF

size: many
D: TRBD1
J: TRBJ1-3
V: TRBV7-2
DNA: TGTGCCAGCAGCTTAGTGGCACAGGGGGGAAGTCCTGGAAACACCATATATTTT
CDR3: CASSLVAQGGSPGNTIYF

size: NA
D: TRBD2
J: TRBJ2-7
V: TRBV7-8
DNA: TGTGCCAGAGTCACTAGCGGGAGCGAAAGGGATCAGTACTTC
CDR3: CARVTSGSERDQYF